This T cell receptor (delta chain) is from a study of gamma-delta chains in newborns, infants, children. TCRdb repeated clone calling on the reads with CATT. The sample includes 2,000 to 3,000 delta-chain clones, around 1% seen only once; the top ten take approximately 15%. For this clone: With a much larger clone just one base away, this may be a read error.

Sequencing used blood. The receptor comes from a child who was a newborn, infant or young child, either healthy, febrile or measles-vaccinated (not recorded which).

CDR3 loop: CACDTGWGPPSRDTRQMFF. CDR3 nucleotides: TGTGCCTGTGACACCGGATGGGGGCCACCCTCCCGGGACACCCGACAGATGTTTTTC. The gene calls are TRDV2 and TRDJ3; D is possibly TRDD3 (6 bases). CDR1 is GEAIGNYY, CDR2 EKD, per germline. The length of the CDR3 is 19 residues.